This T cell receptor beta chain was captured in a study of blood T cell repertoires in COVID-19. This clone turned up a few times. The V and J ends lost 0 bases and 0 bases respectively, with 15 bases between them. Germline V gene sequence: CDR1 SGHRS, CDR2 YFSETQ. CDR3 length: 18 residues. TCRdb keeps only in-frame clones here, not all; method: immunoSEQ multiplex PCR. Here the sample spans 250,000 to 350,000 clones, about 81% being singletons. The J gene is TRBJ1-4, the V gene TRBV5-1; D is ambiguous. The sample was peripheral blood. The TCR was taken from a human donor with COVID-19, enrolled during active disease. The donor label of this sample is uncertain. CDR3 sequence reads: CASSLDGSLRATNEKLFF. For the CDR3, the DNA is TGCGCCAGCAGCTTGGACGGGTCCTTGAGGGCAACTAATGAAAAACTGTTTTTT.